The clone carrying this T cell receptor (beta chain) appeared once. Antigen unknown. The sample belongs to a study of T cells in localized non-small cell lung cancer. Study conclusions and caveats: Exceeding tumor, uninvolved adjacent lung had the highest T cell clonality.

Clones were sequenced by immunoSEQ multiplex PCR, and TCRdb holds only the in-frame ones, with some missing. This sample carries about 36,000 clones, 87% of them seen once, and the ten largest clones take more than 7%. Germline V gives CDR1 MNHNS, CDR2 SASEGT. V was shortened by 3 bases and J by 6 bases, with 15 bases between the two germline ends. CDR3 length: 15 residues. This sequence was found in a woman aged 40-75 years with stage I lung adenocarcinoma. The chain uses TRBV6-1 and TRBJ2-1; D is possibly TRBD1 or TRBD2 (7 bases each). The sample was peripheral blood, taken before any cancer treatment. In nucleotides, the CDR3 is TGTGCCAGCAGTGACCGGCAGGGGGAGGGCAATGAGCAGTTCTTC. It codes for CASSDRQGEGNEQFF.